This is a list of T cell receptor beta chains from one sample in a study of glioma-infiltrating T cells. MiXCR was run by TCRdb on the multiplex PCR reads, yielding one entry per CDR3 protein. The top ten clones hold about two fifths of a sample with some 90,000 distinct CDR3 sequences, around 42% of them seen once. Sequencing was carried out using glioma tissue, nonneoplastic brain tissue, or PBMCs (not recorded which). All receptors derive from a human donor with low-grade glioma or glioblastoma, undergoing nonglioma brain surgery, or in good health (not recorded which). The CDR3 runs from the conserved cysteine through the conserved F or W. The order of the fields is V gene, J gene, D gene, clone size, CDR3 protein, CDR3 DNA. A D gene is named only where the DNA matches it firmly. Clone sizes are given selectively: once, few, many, or a class where the clone is expanded.

TRBV4-1	TRBJ2-1	-	-	CGSSQEGGNHQQFF	TGCGGCAGCAGCCAAGAGGGAGGAAACCATCAGCAGTTCTTC
TRBV19	TRBJ2-2	TRBD2	many	CASSRAGTSEGELFF	TGTGCCAGTAGCCGAGCGGGGACTTCGGAGGGGGAGCTGTTTTTT
TRBV7-2	TRBJ2-1	TRBD2	many	CASSLAAGVGSLEQFF	TGTGCCAGCAGCTTAGCGGCGGGAGTGGGGTCCTTAGAGCAGTTCTTC
TRBV24-1	TRBJ1-1	-	-	CATSDPLNTGAFF	TGTGCCACCAGTGACCCCCTGAACACTGGAGCTTTCTTT
TRBV5-1	TRBJ1-3	-	many	CASSLAPDPGNTIYF	TGCGCCAGCAGCTTGGCACCGGACCCTGGAAACACCATATATTTT
TRBV27	TRBJ2-7	TRBD2	many	CASSHPGLAGGPYEQYF	TGTGCCAGCAGTCACCCGGGACTAGCGGGGGGACCCTACGAGCAGTACTTC
TRBV7-6	TRBJ2-7	-	many	CASSLGPTGYEQYF	TGTGCCAGCAGCTTAGGCCCAACAGGGTACGAGCAGTACTTC
TRBV14	TRBJ2-7	TRBD2	many	CASSQRALAGFVGYEQYF	TGTGCCAGCAGCCAACGAGCCCTAGCGGGATTTGTGGGCTACGAGCAGTACTTC
TRBV6-1	TRBJ2-7	-	once	CASSESLQIYGQYF	TGTGCCAGCAGTGAATCGCTCCAGATCTACGGGCAGTACTTC
TRBV4-2	TRBJ2-2	TRBD2	many	CASSHSGANTGELFF	TGTGCCAGCAGCCATAGCGGGGCGAACACCGGGGAGCTGTTTTTT
TRBV6-2/TRBV6-3	TRBJ2-1	-	medium-sized	CASSYHSGPNNEQFF	TGTGCCAGCAGTTATCATAGCGGACCAAACAATGAGCAGTTCTTC
TRBV20-1	TRBJ1-4	TRBD1	many	CSVGQGEEKLFF	TGCAGTGTCGGACAGGGGGAGGAAAAACTGTTTTTT
TRBV30	TRBJ1-1	-	few	CAWSSQGNTEAFF	TGTGCCTGGAGTTCGCAGGGAAATACTGAAGCTTTCTTT